This T cell receptor beta chain appears in the sequencing data of a study of shared clonotypes between healthy human individuals. Study at large: There were three CD4 naive, three CD4 memory, two CD8 naive and one CD8 memory plates per donor.

Whole-study findings and limits: Between a handful of donors, naive CD4 clonotypes were shared at a level of approximately 5%.

On sorted subsets, replicate PCRs used 200 ng DNA, or some 28,000 T cell genomes. As handled by the study authors: Without quality scores, immunoSEQ junctional reads could not be filtered like full-length reads. The assay was immunoSEQ multiplex PCR, and TCRdb's table has in-frame clones only and misses some. V and J calls and clone size follow that table, whereas D and trimming were derived from the DNA. Here the sample spans roughly 410,000 clones, about 96% being singletons. Notes on this clone: The antigen remains unidentified.

CDR3 length: 17 residues. Per germline, CDR1 KGHSH and CDR2 LQKENI. V was trimmed by 4 bases and J by 2 bases, leaving 19 bases between them. V usage is TRBV18 and J usage is TRBJ2-3, with D perhaps TRBD1 (6 bases). What was sequenced was memory CD8+ T cells sorted from blood. The subset here: CD45RO+ cells pooled with CCR7-negative TemRA cells. The source is a man younger than 45 in good health. The CDR3 loop is CASSRLLDSSYTDTQYF. The CDR3, as DNA: TGTGCCAGCTCACGACTCTTGGACAGTTCATACACAGATACGCAGTATTTT.